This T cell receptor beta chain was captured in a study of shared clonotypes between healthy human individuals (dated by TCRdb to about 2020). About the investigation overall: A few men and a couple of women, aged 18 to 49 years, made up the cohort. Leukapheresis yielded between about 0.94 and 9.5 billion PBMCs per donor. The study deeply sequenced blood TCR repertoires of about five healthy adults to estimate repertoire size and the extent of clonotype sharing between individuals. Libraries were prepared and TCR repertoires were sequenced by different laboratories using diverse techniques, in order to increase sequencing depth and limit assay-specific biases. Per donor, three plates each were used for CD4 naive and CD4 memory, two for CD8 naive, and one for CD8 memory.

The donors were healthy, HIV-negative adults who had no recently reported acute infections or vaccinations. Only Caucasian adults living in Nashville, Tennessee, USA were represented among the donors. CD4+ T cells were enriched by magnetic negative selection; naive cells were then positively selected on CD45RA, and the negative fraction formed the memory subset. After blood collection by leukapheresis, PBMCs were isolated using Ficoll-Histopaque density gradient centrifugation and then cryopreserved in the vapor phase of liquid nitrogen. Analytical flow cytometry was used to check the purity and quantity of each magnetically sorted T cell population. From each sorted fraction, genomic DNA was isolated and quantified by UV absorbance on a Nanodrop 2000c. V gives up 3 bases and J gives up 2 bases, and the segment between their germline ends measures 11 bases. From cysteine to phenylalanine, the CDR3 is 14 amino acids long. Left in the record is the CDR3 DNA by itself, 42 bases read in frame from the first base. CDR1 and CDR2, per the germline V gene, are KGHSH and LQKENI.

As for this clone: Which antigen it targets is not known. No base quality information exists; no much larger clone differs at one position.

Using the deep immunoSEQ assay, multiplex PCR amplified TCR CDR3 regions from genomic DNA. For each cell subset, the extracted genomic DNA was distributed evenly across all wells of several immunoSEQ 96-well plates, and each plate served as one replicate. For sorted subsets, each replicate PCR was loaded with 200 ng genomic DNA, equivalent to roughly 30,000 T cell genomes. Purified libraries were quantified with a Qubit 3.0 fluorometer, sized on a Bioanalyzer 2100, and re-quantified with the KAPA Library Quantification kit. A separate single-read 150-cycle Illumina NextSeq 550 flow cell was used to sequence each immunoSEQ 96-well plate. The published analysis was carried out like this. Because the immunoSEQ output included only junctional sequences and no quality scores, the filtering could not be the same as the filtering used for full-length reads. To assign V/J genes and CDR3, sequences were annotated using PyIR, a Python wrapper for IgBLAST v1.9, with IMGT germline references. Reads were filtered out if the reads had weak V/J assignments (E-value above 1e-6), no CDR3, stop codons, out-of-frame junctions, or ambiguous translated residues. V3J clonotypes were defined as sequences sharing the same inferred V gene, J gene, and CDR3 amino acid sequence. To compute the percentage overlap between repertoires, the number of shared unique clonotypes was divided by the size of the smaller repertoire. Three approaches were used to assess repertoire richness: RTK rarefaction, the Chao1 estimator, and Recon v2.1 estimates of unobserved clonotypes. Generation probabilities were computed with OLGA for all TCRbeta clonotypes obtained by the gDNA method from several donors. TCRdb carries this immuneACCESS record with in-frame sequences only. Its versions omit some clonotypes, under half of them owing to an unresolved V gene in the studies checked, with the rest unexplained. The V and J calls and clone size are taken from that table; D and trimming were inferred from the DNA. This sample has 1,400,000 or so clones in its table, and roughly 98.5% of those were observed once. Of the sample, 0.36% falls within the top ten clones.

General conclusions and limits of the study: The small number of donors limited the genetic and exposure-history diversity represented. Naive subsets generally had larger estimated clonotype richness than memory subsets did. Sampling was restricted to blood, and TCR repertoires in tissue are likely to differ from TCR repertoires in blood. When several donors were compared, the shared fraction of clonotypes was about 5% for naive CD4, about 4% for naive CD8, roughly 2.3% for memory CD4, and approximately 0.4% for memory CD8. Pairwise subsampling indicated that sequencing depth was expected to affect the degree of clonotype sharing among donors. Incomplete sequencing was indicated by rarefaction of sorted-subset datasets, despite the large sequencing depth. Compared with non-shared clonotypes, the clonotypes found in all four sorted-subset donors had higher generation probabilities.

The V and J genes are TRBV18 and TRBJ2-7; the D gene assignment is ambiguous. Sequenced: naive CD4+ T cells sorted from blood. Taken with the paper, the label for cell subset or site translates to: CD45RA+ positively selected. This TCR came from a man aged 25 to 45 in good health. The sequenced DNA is TGTGCCAGCTCACCTGGGAACGGCCCCTACGAGCAGTACTTC. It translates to CASSPGNGPYEQYF. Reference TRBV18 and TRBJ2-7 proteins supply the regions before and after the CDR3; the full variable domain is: NAGVMQNPRHLVRRRGQEARLRCSPMKGHSHVYWYRQLPEEGLKFMVYLQKENIIDESGMPKERFSAEFPKEGPSILRIQQVVRGDSAAYFCASSPGNGPYEQYFGPGTRLTVT.